The source of this TCR beta chain is a study of CD8 T cells in ankylosing spondylitis. Regarding the study as a whole: Prior literature has documented some motif variants in synovial fluid and blood from reactive arthritis. It was reported that disease-linked clones were significantly enriched in matched ankylosing spondylitis synovial fluid. Apparently characteristic of ankylosing spondylitis blood was a TCR beta motif (about 8 highly homologous variants).

Preparation of TCR beta libraries was done by quantitative 5'-RACE with molecular barcodes. Via MiXCR, TCRdb re-called the 5' RACE reads, giving one row per CDR3 protein. The sample lists about 360,000 distinct CDR3 sequences; approximately 14% were seen once. Concerning this clonotype: Its cognate antigen is unknown.

This sequence originates from a male donor with ankylosing spondylitis or in good health (not recorded which). The sequenced material came from blood, either unsorted or a sorted T cell fraction (not recorded which).

DNA for the CDR3: TGTGCCAGCAGCTTAGGCGGACCGGGGGGAAATGAGCAGTTCTTC. This codes for CASSLGGPGGNEQFF. The chain employs TRBV13 and TRBJ2-1; 7 nucleotides agree with TRBD2. Germline V gene sequence: CDR1 PRHDT, CDR2 FYEKMQ (reference sequence). The CDR3 is 15 residues long. The V segment lost 0 bases and the J segment 7 bases; nucleotides outside the gene matches: 6.